This T cell receptor beta chain was recovered during a study of blood T cell repertoires in COVID-19. There are 16 residues in the CDR3. With 4 bases clipped from V and 7 bases from J, the junction kept 11 bases outside the gene matches. Germline V gives CDR1 LGHDT, CDR2 YNNKEL (reference sequence). The protocol was immunoSEQ multiplex PCR, while the TCRdb copy is restricted to in-frame clones and leaves out a portion. The sample carries 96,000 or so clones, approximately 80% recorded once. This TCR was sampled from an elderly man with COVID-19, enrolled during active disease. The gene calls are TRBV3-1 (or the pseudogene TRBV3-2) and TRBJ2-1; TRBD1 matches 9 bases. Sequencing was performed on peripheral blood. In DNA, the CDR3 is TGTGCCAGCAGCCGACGGACGGGACAGGGAGGGAATGAGCAGTTCTTC. Protein sequence: CASSRRTGQGGNEQFF.